This T cell receptor beta chain is drawn from a study of cytomegalovirus exposure and HLA in healthy donors. Concerning this clone: What it binds is unknown.

The PCR was carried out with 60 Vbeta primers and 13 Jbeta primers. Repertoires were generated with immunoSEQ multiplex PCR, while TCRdb's copy carries only in-frame clones and drops some. The repertoire consists of 140,000 to 150,000 clones, with 65% to 85% occurring once and the leading ten covering about 6.7%. Findings and caveats of the study: Common viral pathogens (according to a later analysis) appeared linked to several of the most significant clusters. Immune exposure data for these donors was limited to CMV serostatus.

Material for sequencing was PBMCs. The receptor's source is a woman in her 40s in good health and CMV-seropositive.

The CDR3 protein is CASSLDEGGEWQPQHF. In DNA form, the CDR3 reads TGTGCCAGCAGCTTAGATGAGGGGGGGGAGTGGCAGCCCCAGCATTTT. The V and J genes are TRBV7-9 and TRBJ1-5; TRBD1 might be the D (6 bases). The germline V gene encodes CDR1 SEHNR and CDR2 FQNEAQ (reference sequence). The CDR3 is 16 amino acids. Trimming pared 1 base from V and 7 bases from J, leaving 17 bases between.